Listed below are T cell receptor beta chains from one sample, sequenced in a study of CD4 T cell repertoires and nickel. TCRdb called the RT-PCR reads again in MiXCR, with one record for every CDR3 protein. The sample yields fewer than 650 distinct CDR3 sequences, approximately 50% seen once. The specimen was CD4+ T cells from blood, not recorded whether cultured. The receptor set was obtained from a human donor in a nickel allergy study, with or without nickel allergy (not recorded which). It is not recorded whether this sample comes from one donor or several. The CDR3 runs from the conserved cysteine through the conserved F or W. A D gene is named only where the DNA matches it firmly. Part of the rows lack a size; the others show once, few, many or a class for expanded clones.

d_gene: NA; v_gene: TRBV5-1; j_gene: TRBJ1-2; abundance: few; CDR3aa: CASSLATEPIYTF; CDR3nt: TGCGCCAGCAGCTTGGCGACCGAGCCTATCTACACCTTC
d_gene: TRBD2; v_gene: TRBV15; j_gene: TRBJ2-1; abundance: few; CDR3aa: CATSRVGTSGSNEQFF; CDR3nt: TGTGCCACCAGCAGAGTCGGGACTAGCGGGAGCAATGAGCAGTTCTTC
d_gene: NA; v_gene: TRBV11-2; j_gene: TRBJ2-1; abundance: NA; CDR3aa: CASSLDLGVGFF; CDR3nt: TGTGCCAGCAGCTTAGATCTTGGGGTGGGGTTCTTC
d_gene: NA; v_gene: TRBV6-5; j_gene: TRBJ2-1; abundance: NA; CDR3aa: CASSLRGNEQFF; CDR3nt: TGTGCCAGCAGTCTCAGGGGAAATGAGCAGTTCTTC
d_gene: NA; v_gene: TRBV28; j_gene: TRBJ2-7; abundance: NA; CDR3aa: CASSFPLAVYEQYF; CDR3nt: TGTGCCAGCAGTTTCCCGTTAGCCGTCTACGAGCAGTACTTC
d_gene: NA; v_gene: TRBV15; j_gene: TRBJ2-5; abundance: NA; CDR3aa: CATSRTRVETQYF; CDR3nt: TGTGCCACCAGCAGGACTAGGGTAGAGACCCAGTACTTC
d_gene: NA; v_gene: TRBV18; j_gene: TRBJ1-6; abundance: NA; CDR3aa: CASSPGGNSPLHF; CDR3nt: TGTGCCAGCTCACCAGGGGGTAATTCACCCCTCCACTTT
d_gene: NA; v_gene: TRBV4-1; j_gene: TRBJ2-7; abundance: NA; CDR3aa: CASSQESGSSANPYEQYF; CDR3nt: TGCGCCAGCAGCCAAGAATCGGGGAGTTCAGCGAATCCCTACGAGCAGTACTTC
d_gene: TRBD2; v_gene: TRBV10-3; j_gene: TRBJ2-1; abundance: few; CDR3aa: CAISDRGDNEQFF; CDR3nt: TGTGCCATCAGTGATCGGGGGGACAATGAGCAGTTCTTC
d_gene: TRBD2; v_gene: TRBV7-2; j_gene: TRBJ2-6; abundance: NA; CDR3aa: CASSLGGGSGANVLTF; CDR3nt: TGTGCCAGCAGCTTAGGGGGGGGCTCTGGGGCCAACGTCCTGACTTTC
d_gene: TRBD2; v_gene: TRBV3-1; j_gene: TRBJ2-1; abundance: NA; CDR3aa: CASSQEAGAYNEQFF; CDR3nt: TGTGCCAGCAGCCAAGAAGCGGGGGCGTACAATGAGCAGTTCTTC
d_gene: NA; v_gene: TRBV11-2; j_gene: TRBJ2-2; abundance: few; CDR3aa: CASRPGGPGGELFF; CDR3nt: TGTGCCAGCAGACCCGGAGGGCCTGGCGGGGAGCTGTTTTTT
d_gene: TRBD1; v_gene: TRBV5-5; j_gene: TRBJ1-2; abundance: NA; CDR3aa: CASAADRDGYTF; CDR3nt: TGTGCCAGCGCCGCGGACAGGGATGGCTACACCTTC
d_gene: NA; v_gene: TRBV28; j_gene: TRBJ1-6; abundance: once; CDR3aa: CASRRTTNSPLHF; CDR3nt: TGTGCCAGCAGGCGAACGACAAATTCACCCCTCCACTTT
d_gene: TRBD2; v_gene: TRBV3-1; j_gene: TRBJ2-7; abundance: NA; CDR3aa: CASSDYGSSGSIDEQYF; CDR3nt: TGTGCCAGCAGCGATTATGGGTCTAGCGGGAGTATCGACGAGCAGTACTTC
d_gene: TRBD2; v_gene: TRBV30; j_gene: TRBJ2-1; abundance: NA; CDR3aa: CAWSVGYSSGRANEQFF; CDR3nt: TGTGCCTGGAGTGTAGGTTATTCTAGCGGGAGGGCCAATGAGCAGTTCTTC
d_gene: NA; v_gene: TRBV20-1; j_gene: TRBJ1-1; abundance: NA; CDR3aa: CSAIRDGSTEAFF; CDR3nt: TGCAGTGCTATCAGGGACGGTAGCACTGAAGCTTTCTTT
d_gene: TRBD2; v_gene: TRBV10-3; j_gene: TRBJ2-3; abundance: few; CDR3aa: CAIGSRGRAGTDTQYF; CDR3nt: TGTGCCATCGGTTCGCGGGGGAGGGCTGGCACAGATACGCAGTATTTT
d_gene: TRBD2; v_gene: TRBV7-3; j_gene: TRBJ2-1; abundance: NA; CDR3aa: CASCGLAGKGEQFF; CDR3nt: TGTGCCAGCTGCGGACTAGCGGGAAAGGGTGAGCAGTTCTTC
d_gene: TRBD1; v_gene: TRBV12-3/TRBV12-4; j_gene: TRBJ1-1; abundance: few; CDR3aa: CASRDPTGLLAFF; CDR3nt: TGTGCCAGCAGGGATCCGACAGGGCTGTTGGCTTTCTTT
d_gene: TRBD1; v_gene: TRBV5-6; j_gene: TRBJ2-7; abundance: NA; CDR3aa: CASSWDRASYEQYF; CDR3nt: TGTGCCAGCAGCTGGGACAGGGCCTCCTACGAGCAGTACTTC
d_gene: NA; v_gene: TRBV12-3/TRBV12-4; j_gene: TRBJ2-1; abundance: NA; CDR3aa: CASSQGRRGQFF; CDR3nt: TGTGCCAGCAGTCAGGGCCGACGAGGGCAGTTCTTC